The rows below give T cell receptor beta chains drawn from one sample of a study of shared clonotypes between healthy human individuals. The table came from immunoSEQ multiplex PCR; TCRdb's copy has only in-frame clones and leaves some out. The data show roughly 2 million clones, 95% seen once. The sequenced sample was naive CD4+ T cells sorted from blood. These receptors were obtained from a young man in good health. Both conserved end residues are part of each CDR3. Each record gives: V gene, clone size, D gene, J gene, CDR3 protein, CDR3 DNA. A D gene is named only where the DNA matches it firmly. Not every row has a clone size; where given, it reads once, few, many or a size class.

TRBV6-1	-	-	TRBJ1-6	CASSEVGPGARTSPLHF	TGTGCCAGCAGTGAAGTGGGCCCAGGGGCACGGACTTCACCCCTCCACTTT
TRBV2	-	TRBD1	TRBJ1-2	CASTRTGTNYGYTF	TGTGCCAGCACTAGGACAGGGACCAACTATGGCTACACCTTC
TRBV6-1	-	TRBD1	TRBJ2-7	CASSEPGQGGYEQYF	TGTGCCAGCAGTGAACCCGGACAGGGTGGCTACGAGCAGTACTTC
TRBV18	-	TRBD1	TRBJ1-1	CASSPSGGNTEAFF	TGTGCCAGCTCACCTTCAGGGGGGAACACTGAAGCTTTCTTT
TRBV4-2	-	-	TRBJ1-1	CASSQVKGYEAFF	TGTGCCAGCAGCCAAGTAAAGGGCTATGAAGCTTTCTTT
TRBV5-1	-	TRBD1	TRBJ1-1	CASGGGSGTEAFF	TGCGCCAGCGGAGGGGGCTCGGGCACTGAAGCTTTCTTT
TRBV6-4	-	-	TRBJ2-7	CASSDVAGSYEQYF	TGTGCCAGCAGTGACGTAGCCGGGTCCTACGAGCAGTACTTC
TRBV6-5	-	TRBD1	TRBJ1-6	CASSFEGTGVLSLHF	TGTGCCAGCAGTTTCGAGGGGACAGGGGTCTTATCCCTCCACTTT
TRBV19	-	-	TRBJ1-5	CASSNGLSNQPQHF	TGTGCCAGTAGTAATGGACTCAGCAATCAGCCCCAGCATTTT
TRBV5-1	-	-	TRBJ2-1	CASSLGEGLNEQFF	TGCGCCAGCAGCTTGGGTGAGGGGTTAAATGAGCAGTTCTTC
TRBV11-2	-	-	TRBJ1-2	CASSLDGGGGYTF	TGTGCCAGCAGCTTAGACGGAGGAGGGGGCTACACCTTC
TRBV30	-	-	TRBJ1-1	CAWSKGAANTEAFF	TGTGCCTGGAGTAAAGGGGCAGCGAACACTGAAGCTTTCTTT
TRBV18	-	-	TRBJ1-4	CASSPRGRDEKLFF	TGTGCCAGCTCACCACGAGGGCGAGACGAAAAACTGTTTTTT
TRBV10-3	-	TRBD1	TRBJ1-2	CAISERGDSYGYTF	TGTGCCATCAGTGAGCGGGGGGACAGTTATGGCTACACCTTC
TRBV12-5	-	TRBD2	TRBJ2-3	CASAPPAGVTDTQYF	TGTGCTAGTGCCCCCCCAGCGGGAGTCACAGATACGCAGTATTTT
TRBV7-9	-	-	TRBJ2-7	CASSLHQGLYEQYF	TGTGCCAGCAGCTTACACCAGGGGCTATACGAGCAGTACTTC
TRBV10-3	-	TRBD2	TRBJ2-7	CAIRNPLAGKPYEQYF	TGTGCCATCAGGAATCCACTAGCGGGCAAGCCCTACGAGCAGTACTTC
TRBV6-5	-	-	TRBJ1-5	CASSYSSKGQPQHF	TGTGCCAGCAGTTACAGTTCAAAGGGACAGCCCCAGCATTTT
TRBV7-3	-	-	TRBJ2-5	CASSPNTGVGETQYF	TGTGCCAGCAGTCCCAATACGGGAGTAGGGGAGACCCAGTACTTC
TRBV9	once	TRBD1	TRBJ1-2	CASSQGDDRDQYGYTF	TGTGCCAGCAGCCAAGGAGATGACAGGGACCAATATGGCTACACCTTC
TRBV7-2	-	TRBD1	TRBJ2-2	CASSHSPGQLGSRELFF	TGTGCCAGCAGCCACTCGCCGGGACAGCTCGGTAGTAGGGAGCTGTTTTTT
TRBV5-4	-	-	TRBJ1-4	CASSSQTTGWANEKLFF	TGTGCCAGCAGTTCCCAAACCACAGGGTGGGCTAATGAAAAACTGTTTTTT
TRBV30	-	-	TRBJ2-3	CAWTRSTDTQYF	TGTGCCTGGACAAGGAGCACAGATACGCAGTATTTT
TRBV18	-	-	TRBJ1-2	CASSQVTGTQYGYTF	TGTGCCAGCTCACAAGTGACCGGGACCCAATATGGCTACACCTTC
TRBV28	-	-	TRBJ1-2	CASSIQNYGYTF	TGTGCCAGCAGTATACAGAACTATGGCTACACCTTC
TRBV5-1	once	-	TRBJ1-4	CASSVGGGEKLFF	TGCGCCAGCAGCGTTGGGGGTGGGGAAAAACTGTTTTTT